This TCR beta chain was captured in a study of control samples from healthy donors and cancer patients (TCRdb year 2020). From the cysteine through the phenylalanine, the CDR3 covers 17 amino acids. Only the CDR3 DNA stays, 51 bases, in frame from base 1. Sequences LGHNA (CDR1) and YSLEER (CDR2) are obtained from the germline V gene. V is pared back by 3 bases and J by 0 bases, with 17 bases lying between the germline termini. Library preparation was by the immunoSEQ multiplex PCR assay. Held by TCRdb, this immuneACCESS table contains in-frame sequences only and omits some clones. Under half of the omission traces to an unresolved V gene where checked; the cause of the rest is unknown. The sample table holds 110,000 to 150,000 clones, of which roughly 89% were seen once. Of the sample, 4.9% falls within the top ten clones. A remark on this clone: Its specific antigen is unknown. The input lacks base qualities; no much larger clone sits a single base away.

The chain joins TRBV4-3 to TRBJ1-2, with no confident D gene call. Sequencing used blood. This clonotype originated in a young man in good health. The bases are TGCGCCAGCAGCCACCTTACACGGAATCTTTCTAACTATGGCTACACCTTC. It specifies CASSHLTRNLSNYGYTF.